This entry is about one T cell receptor beta chain. Its matching antigen is unknown. The data are from a study of yellow fever vaccine responses in identical twins. The CDR3 runs 15 residues. V dropped 5 bases and J dropped 3 bases, with 14 bases sitting between them. Germline V CDR1 and CDR2: MNHNS, SASEGT. Study-wide results and limits: Twins showed a vaccine T cell response that reportedly seemed partly convergent, partly personalized.

TCRdb called the RT-PCR reads again in MiXCR, with one record for every CDR3 protein. The sample has several hundred distinct CDR3 sequences; approximately 80% are singletons. The rearrangement joins TRBV6-1 to TRBJ1-5; the D gene is possibly TRBD1 (6 bases). The material sequenced was T cells from blood (PBMCs), unsorted or a sorted subset (not recorded which), taken before or after yellow fever vaccination (not recorded which). The source of this sequence is a female donor who received the yellow fever vaccine. CDR3 in amino acids: CASSQQGRVNQPQHF. The DNA of the CDR3 is TGTGCCAGCAGTCAACAGGGTAGGGTCAATCAGCCCCAGCATTTT.